This entry lists 12 T cell receptor beta chains sequenced from one sample in a study of T cell clonality in common variable immunodeficiency. These TCRs are of unknown antigen specificity. Overall study results and limits: Reportedly, TCR beta sequences from common variable immunodeficiency showed fewer deletions and N-nucleotide insertions.

Libraries were prepared by immunoSEQ multiplex PCR; TCRdb keeps only in-frame clonotypes and omits some of them. Sampling found over 30,000 clones, none seen once. Sequencing input: peripheral blood mononuclear cells. These receptors were obtained from a human donor with common variable immunodeficiency.

CDR3 region: CASSELGQGVNEQYF. CDR3 DNA (partial): TGTGCCAGCAGTGAATTAGGACAGGGTGTCAACGAG. V and J are TRBV2 and TRBJ2-7; 8 positions agree with TRBD1. From the germline J gene comes the end of the CDR3, since the read stops 3 residues before it. Germline V gene sequence: CDR1 SNHLY, CDR2 FYNNEI. This CDR3 region has 15 residues. V was clipped by 2 bases and J by 5 bases; unmatched bases: 8. The whole variable domain, filled in from reference TRBV2 and TRBJ2-7, reads EPEVTQTPSHQVTQMGQEVILRCVPISNHLYFYWYRQILGQKVEFLVSFYNNEISEKSEIFDDQFSVERPDGSNFTLKIRSTKLEDSAMYFCASSELGQGVNEQYFGPGTRLTVT.

By proportion, this clone is medium-sized. Incomplete CDR3 DNA: TGTGCCACCAGCAAGACTAGCGGGCACTCCTACGAG. This gives the protein CATSKTSGHSYE. From start to end, the CDR3 is CATSKTSGHSYEQYF. The V and J genes are TRBV15 and TRBJ2-7; 10 nucleotides align to TRBD2. Sequencing ends 3 residues short of the CDR3 end; the germline J gene provides the rest. The germline gives CDR1 LNHNV, CDR2 YYDKDF (reference sequence). The CDR3 runs to 15 residues. V trimming: 4 bases; J trimming: 0 bases; junction bases outside the gene matches: 3.

In its sample, this clone was seen many times. Read coverage stops 3 residues before the CDR3 terminus; the germline J gene supplies the remainder. The chain joins TRBV18 to TRBJ1-1; 7 bases are shared with TRBD1. The CDR3 runs to 16 residues. Germline V gene sequence: CDR1 KGHSH, CDR2 LQKENI. V lost 5 bases and J lost 2; bases outside the gene matches: 11. The CDR3 bases that were read are TGTGCCAGCTCATCACGGGAGGGGGCCCTTAACACTGAA. Its protein is CASSSREGALNTE. The entire CDR3 sequence reads CASSSREGALNTEAFF.

A remark on this clone: The read comes to an end 3 residues before the CDR3 does, leaving the germline J gene to fill in the end. This chain joins TRBV19 and TRBJ1-5, with D tentatively TRBD1 (6 bases). CDR3 length: 18 amino acids. Trimming pared 5 bases from V and 4 bases from J, leaving 24 bases between. Germline assignment: CDR1 LNHDA and CDR2 SQIVND (reference sequence). The CDR3 here is CASSGEGPTAGANQPQHF. CDR3 DNA (partial): TGTGCCAGTAGTGGCGAGGGGCCGACCGCGGGGGCAAATCAGCCC.

This clone was recorded many times. The sequence runs out 3 residues before the end of the CDR3; the remainder is reconstructed from the germline J gene. The chain uses TRBV7-3 and TRBJ1-4; 10 nucleotides align to TRBD1. V lost 5 bases and J lost 5; bases outside the gene matches: 2. The CDR3 has 14 residues. Germline V gene sequence: CDR1 SGHTA, CDR2 FQGTGA. The CDR3 DNA, read in part, is TGTGCCAGCAGCCGGGACAGGGGAAATGAAAAA. Its translation: CASSRDRGNEK. The whole CDR3 protein reads CASSRDRGNEKLFF.

The sample holds many counts of this clone. The read halts 3 residues ahead of the CDR3 end, with the missing end drawn from the germline J gene. The gene calls are TRBV28 and TRBJ2-7, with D hard to call. With 1 base removed from V and 2 bases from J, the gap between germline ends came to 24 bases. From germline, CDR1 is MDHEN and CDR2 SYDVKM. This CDR3 region has 19 residues. CDR3 bases read: TGTGCCAGCAGTTTATTCCGGCTAGACTCAGTTCTTCCCCCCTACGAG. It yields the protein CASSLFRLDSVLPPYE. The whole CDR3 protein is CASSLFRLDSVLPPYEQYF.

This clone is medium-sized within its sample. The CDR3 goes on 3 residues after the read ends, and that part is filled in from the germline J gene. The V call is TRBV20-1, the J call TRBJ1-1; 9 bases line up with TRBD1. J gave up 2 bases and V 5 bases, and 9 bases lay outside the gene matches. CDR1 and CDR2 from the germline V gene are DFQATT and SNEGSKA (reference sequence). The CDR3 sequence is 15 residues long. The CDR3 bases that were read are TGCAGTGCTTCTCTACCGGGACAGGGTAACACTGAA. Protein sequence: CSASLPGQGNTE. The CDR3 in its entirety is CSASLPGQGNTEAFF.

This clone has just a few counts. Read data end 3 residues before the CDR3 end; the end is taken from the germline J gene. J is TRBJ2-7 and V is TRBV7-9; maybe TRBD1 (8 bases). CDR1 and CDR2 (germline): SEHNR, FQNEAQ (reference sequence). Deletions cut 9 bases from V and 4 bases from J, with 19 bases between. The CDR3 is made up of 14 amino acids. CDR3 loop: CASREDRAGYEQYF. The CDR3 DNA, read in part, is TGTGCCAGTCGGGAGGACAGGGCCGGTTACGAG.

This clone was counted at least ten times. The read terminates 3 residues ahead of where the CDR3 ends, so the germline J gene completes it. The chain employs TRBV6-2 or TRBV6-3 and TRBJ2-7; D may be TRBD2 (7 bases). V dropped 5 bases and J dropped 3 bases, with 17 bases sitting between them. The CDR3 contains 15 residues. Per the germline V gene, CDR1 is MNHEY and CDR2 is SVGEGT. The sequenced part of the CDR3 DNA is TGTGCCAGCAGTCCCCGGGGGGCCGTACACTACGAG. Protein product: CASSPRGAVHYE. The CDR3 in its entirety is CASSPRGAVHYEQYF.

Points on this clone: The read ends 3 residues shy of where the CDR3 ends; the end is completed using the germline J gene. V gene TRBV10-3 combines with J gene TRBJ2-5; 8 bases agree with TRBD1. The germline CDR1 and CDR2 sequences are ENHRY and SYGVKD. The CDR3 is 14 amino acids. V lost 8 bases, J lost 1 base, and 6 bases stayed unmatched. CDR3 DNA, as far as it was read: TGTGCCATCGGGGCACAGGGGGTCCAAGAGACC. Encoded protein: CAIGAQGVQET. The entire CDR3 is CAIGAQGVQETQYF.

This clone showed up just a few times. The read ends 3 residues early relative to the CDR3; the germline J gene fills the gap. The chain recombines TRBV7-2 with TRBJ2-7; D ambiguous. The CDR3 spans 15 residues. Germline V gives CDR1 SGHTA, CDR2 FQGNSA. With 2 bases removed from V and 0 bases from J, the gap between germline ends came to 11 bases. The CDR3 sequence is CASSLSADNSYEQYF. The sequenced part of the CDR3 DNA is TGTGCCAGCAGCTTATCGGCGGATAACTCCTACGAG.

For this clone: The read ends 3 residues before the CDR3 terminus; that terminus is restored from the germline J gene. This rearrangement joins TRBV30 to TRBJ1-1, with TRBD1 identical over 7 bases. The CDR3 runs to 14 residues. Germline CDR1 GTSNPN, CDR2 SVGIG (reference sequence). Trimming at V came to 5 bases and at J to 0 bases, leaving 6 bases not matched to a gene. The CDR3 spells CAWETGVMNTEAFF. The CDR3 bases that were read are TGTGCCTGGGAAACAGGGGTGATGAACACTGAA. Using reference TRBV30 and TRBJ1-1 for the parts outside the CDR3, the full variable domain is SQTIHQWPATLVQPVGSPLSLECTVEGTSNPNLYWYRQAAGRGLQLLFYSVGIGQISSEVPQNLSASRPQDRQFILSSKKLLLSDSGFYLCAWETGVMNTEAFFGQGTRLTVV.